These 30 T cell receptor beta chains came from one sample sequenced in a study of T cell responses to AZD1222 COVID-19 vaccine. Repertoires were generated with immunoSEQ multiplex PCR, while TCRdb's copy carries only in-frame clones and drops some. The table records approximately 94,000 clones, approximately 89% of them present only once. The sequences come from peripheral blood, collected on day 0 of MenACWY control vaccination. The source of these receptors is an adult in good health.

This clone was recorded only once. The gene calls are TRBV7-9 and TRBJ1-1; D remains unclear. Trimming took off 3 bases at V and 0 bases at J, with 8 bases between the two ends. CDR1 SEHNR and CDR2 FQNEAQ come from the germline V gene (reference sequence). The CDR3 runs 14 residues. CDR3 in DNA: TGTGCCAGCAGCTTTGGTCAGATGAACACTGAAGCTTTCTTT. This sequence encodes CASSFGQMNTEAFF.

The chain uses TRBV2 and TRBJ1-6; no clear D gene. Trimming pared 4 bases from V and 0 bases from J, leaving 10 bases between. The CDR3 is 16 amino acids. Germline CDR1 is SNHLY and CDR2 is FYNNEI. The CDR3 sequence is CASSGGLSSYNSPLHF. CDR3 coding DNA: TGTGCCAGCAGTGGGGGTTTGAGCTCCTATAATTCACCCCTCCACTTT.

V is TRBV3-1 (or the pseudogene TRBV3-2) and J is TRBJ1-1, with D perhaps TRBD1 (6 bases). V was clipped by 4 bases and J by 0 bases, with 12 bases between them. There are 15 residues in the CDR3. Germline CDR1 LGHDT, CDR2 YNNKEL (reference sequence). CDR3 bases: TGTGCCAGCAGCCCGCGGGGGCGGATGAACACTGAAGCTTTCTTT. This gives the protein CASSPRGRMNTEAFF.

This clone was detected only once. V is TRBV28 and J is TRBJ1-6; 8 bases fit TRBD1. The CDR3 is made up of 14 amino acids. Germline V gene sequence: CDR1 MDHEN, CDR2 SYDVKM. The V and J ends lost 10 bases and 9 bases, in that order; junction bases with no gene match: 11. The CDR3 DNA reads as TGTGCCACACATTTACCCACAGGGGGTTCACCCCTCCACTTT. The encoded protein is CATHLPTGGSPLHF.

This chain joins TRBV18 and TRBJ1-4; D unclear. This CDR3 has 15 amino acids. CDR1 and CDR2 (germline): KGHSH, LQKENI. The V and J ends lost 10 bases and 4 bases respectively, with 19 bases between them. CDR3 loop: CATNPRVAVNEKLFF. CDR3 in DNA: TGTGCCACCAACCCTCGGGTAGCGGTTAATGAAAAACTGTTTTTT.

The chain employs TRBV28 and TRBJ2-3; D is possibly TRBD1 (5 bases). The CDR3 contains 13 residues. From germline, CDR1 is MDHEN and CDR2 SYDVKM. The V and J ends lost 5 bases and 8 bases respectively, with 14 bases between them. CDR3 loop: CASSPPVQGTQYF. The CDR3 DNA reads as TGTGCCAGCAGTCCTCCCGTTCAGGGTACGCAGTATTTT. The full variable domain, completed using reference TRBV28 and TRBJ2-3, is DVKVTQSSRYLVKRTGEKVFLECVQDMDHENMFWYRQDPGLGLRLIYFSYDVKMKEKGDIPEGYSVSREKKERFSLILESASTNQTSMYLCASSPPVQGTQYFGPGTRLTVL.

The chain carries TRBV28 and TRBJ1-2; D is possibly TRBD1 (6 bases). The CDR3 totals 16 residues. CDR1 is MDHEN and CDR2 is SYDVKM in the germline V gene. Between the trimmed V and J ends, which lost 5 bases and 4 bases, there was a span of 20 bases. CDR3 region: CASSPGEGGNFYGYTF. In nucleotides, the CDR3 is TGTGCCAGCAGTCCTGGGGAGGGGGGCAACTTCTATGGCTACACCTTC.

The chain combines TRBV7-9 with TRBJ2-3; 7 positions match TRBD2. Germline lookup yields CDR1 SEHNR and CDR2 FQNEAQ (reference sequence). V trimming: 7 bases; J trimming: 5 bases; junction bases outside the gene matches: 15. The CDR3 totals 16 residues. The CDR3 DNA reads as TGTGCCAGCACCCGCTCGAGTAGCGGGTGGGTAGATACGCAGTATTTT. It is translated as CASTRSSSGWVDTQYF.

V usage is TRBV6-2 or TRBV6-3 and J usage is TRBJ1-5; 7 positions match TRBD1. The CDR3 contains 14 residues. Per germline, CDR1 MNHEY and CDR2 SVGEGT. The V and J ends lost 2 bases and 6 bases, in that order; junction bases with no gene match: 4. CDR3 coding DNA: TGTGCCAGCAGTTACACCAGGGGGAGTCAGCCCCAGCATTTT. Protein: CASSYTRGSQPQHF.

The genes are TRBV11-2 and TRBJ1-2; no clear D. Trimming left V 2 bases short and J 6 bases short, with 13 bases between. Germline V gene lookup returns CDR1 SGHAT and CDR2 FQNNGV. The CDR3 contains 14 residues. The CDR3 nucleotides read TGTGCCAGCAGCTTACACTCGTATACAGATGGCTACACCTTC. This codes for CASSLHSYTDGYTF.

The gene calls are TRBV19 and TRBJ2-7; TRBD1 matches at 10 bases. The CDR3 has 12 amino acids. Germline values: CDR1 LNHDA, CDR2 SQIVND (reference sequence). J lost 4 bases, V lost 9 bases, and 3 bases had no gene match. Here the CDR3 DNA reads TGTGCCAGCGGACAGGGGGTTTACGAGCAGTACTTC. Translation: CASGQGVYEQYF.

The chain combines TRBV12-3 or TRBV12-4 with TRBJ1-4; 7 nucleotides line up with TRBD1. J lost 4 bases, V lost 6 bases, and 2 bases had no gene match. CDR3 length: 13 residues. This CDR3 reads CASSRDSNEKLFF. The DNA of the CDR3 is TGTGCCAGCAGCCGGGACAGTAATGAAAAACTGTTTTTT.

This clone was counted once. The CDR3 DNA follows: TGCGCCAGCAGCCAAGATCCCCGGGACTCAAGGGAGCAGTACTTC. It codes for CASSQDPRDSREQYF. V is TRBV4-3 and J is TRBJ2-7, with a tentative D call TRBD2 (6 bases). CDR3 length: 15 residues. Germline values: CDR1 LGHNA, CDR2 YSLEER. V lost 0 bases, J lost 7 bases, and 16 bases lay in between.

The V call is TRBV27, the J call TRBJ2-7; D remains unclear. This CDR3 spans 14 amino acids. Germline CDR1 is MNHEY and CDR2 is SMNVEV (reference sequence). Trimming cost V 3 bases and J 0 bases, with 9 bases left between them. CDR3 sequence (DNA): TGTGCCAGCAGTTTGATAGGAAGCTCCTACGAGCAGTACTTC. Residues: CASSLIGSSYEQYF.

The chain carries TRBV3-1 (or the pseudogene TRBV3-2) and TRBJ2-7; 7 bases map to TRBD2. CDR3 length: 15 residues. Germline assignment: CDR1 LGHDT and CDR2 YNNKEL (reference sequence). J lost 6 bases, V lost 3 bases, and 11 bases had no gene match. CDR3 DNA sequence: TGTGCCAGCAGCCATAGCGCGGGAGAATTTAGCGAGCAGTACTTC. Translation gives CASSHSAGEFSEQYF.

The chain carries TRBV23-1 and TRBJ1-3; D is unclear. TRBV23-1 is an ORF, with its function uncertain. This CDR3 is built from 15 residues. With 0 bases removed from V and 1 base from J, the gap between germline ends came to 7 bases. DNA of the CDR3: TGCGCCAGCAGTCAATCGACTGGGTCTGGAAACACCATATATTTT. Encoded protein: CASSQSTGSGNTIYF.

Here the CDR3 reads CASRGSMNTEAFF. DNA for the CDR3: TGTGCCAGCCGAGGGAGTATGAACACTGAAGCTTTCTTT. The chain has TRBV5-4 and TRBJ1-1; D gene ambiguous. Germline V CDR1 and CDR2: SGHNT, YYREEE (reference sequence). The CDR3 loop spans 13 amino acids. The V end lost 7 bases, the J end lost 0 bases, and 10 bases lay between the germline ends.

V and J are TRBV28 and TRBJ1-4, with D tentatively TRBD1 (5 bases). The CDR3 totals 16 residues. Germline CDR1 reads MDHEN; CDR2 reads SYDVKM. V lost 6 bases and J 7 bases, leaving 21 bases between the germline ends. This CDR3 is CASSPTIWGGGEKLFF. The CDR3 DNA reads as TGTGCCAGCAGCCCGACCATCTGGGGTGGGGGTGAAAAACTGTTTTTT.

The rearrangement links TRBV5-4 to TRBJ1-2, with 8 bases lining up with TRBD1. Germline V gives CDR1 SGHNT, CDR2 YYREEE (reference sequence). The CDR3 covers 15 residues. V was clipped by 4 bases and J by 1 base; unmatched bases: 6. DNA for the CDR3: TGTGCCAGCAGCCTTCCGGGACAGGTTAACTATGGCTACACCTTC. This encodes CASSLPGQVNYGYTF. Full variable domain (missing parts from reference TRBV5-4 and TRBJ1-2): ETGVTQSPTHLIKTRGQQVTLRCSSQSGHNTVSWYQQALGQGPQFIFQYYREEENGRGNFPPRFSGLQFPNYSSELNVNALELDDSALYLCASSLPGQVNYGYTFGSGTRLTVV.

The chain carries TRBV5-1 and TRBJ2-7, with D possibly matching TRBD2 (7 bases). Between the trimmed V and J ends, which lost 3 bases and 3 bases, there was a span of 13 bases. Germline lookup yields CDR1 SGHRS and CDR2 YFSETQ. The CDR3 is made up of 14 amino acids. The CDR3 bases are TGCGCCAGCAGCTGGGGGAGGGGGTACTACGAGCAGTACTTC. It yields the protein CASSWGRGYYEQYF.

The V and J genes are TRBV30 and TRBJ2-7; D not resolved. This CDR3 has 13 residues. V lost 3 bases to trimming and J lost 3 bases, with 12 bases between them. From germline, CDR1 is GTSNPN and CDR2 SVGIG (reference sequence). DNA of the CDR3: TGTGCCTGGAGCCCCGACGTGGACTACGAGCAGTACTTC. It yields the protein CAWSPDVDYEQYF.

This clone was seen a handful of times. The chain joins TRBV23-1 to TRBJ1-5, with a tentative D call TRBD1 (5 bases). TRBV23-1 is sorted into the ORF group, with uncertain function. V was shortened by 8 bases and J by 5 bases, with 16 bases between the two germline ends. The CDR3 sequence is 14 residues long. The CDR3 here is CASFLPGAHQPQHF. The CDR3 DNA reads as TGCGCCAGCTTCCTCCCTGGGGCACATCAGCCCCAGCATTTT.

The chain recombines TRBV18 with TRBJ1-1, with D maybe TRBD1 (6 bases). V shed 4 bases and J shed 3 bases, with 18 bases lying between them. Germline V lookup: CDR1 KGHSH, CDR2 LQKENI. The CDR3 has 16 amino acids. This CDR3 reads CASSLSPGEKDTEAFF. The CDR3 region has the DNA TGTGCCAGCTCACTTTCGCCAGGGGAGAAGGACACTGAAGCTTTCTTT.

The chain recombines TRBV25-1 with TRBJ1-1, with D unresolved. Germline V gene sequence: CDR1 MGHDK, CDR2 SYGVNS. CDR3 length: 15 amino acids. V was pared by 3 bases and J by 3 bases, with 14 bases between. The CDR3 nucleotides read TGTGCCAGCAGTGAGCCCACAGACAAGGACACTGAAGCTTTCTTT. Amino acid sequence: CASSEPTDKDTEAFF.

The rearrangement links TRBV12-1 to TRBJ2-1; the DNA was not compared with TRBD2, the D call given in the table. TRBV12-1 is a pseudogene locus. CDR3 length equals 17 residues. This chain's CDR3 is CASSLTPGRRGYNEQFF. Written as DNA, the CDR3 is TGTGCCAGCAGCCTTACACCGGGGAGGAGGGGCTACAATGAGCAGTTCTTC.

This clone came up a few times. The chain recombines TRBV4-1 with TRBJ1-1, with a weak D call TRBD1 (6 bases). The CDR3 is 15 residues long. V was trimmed by 1 base and J by 1 base, leaving 10 bases between them. Germline V gives CDR1 MGHRA, CDR2 YSYEKL. Written as DNA, the CDR3 is TGCGCCAGCAGCCAAGGGCAGGGGCCGAACACTGAAGCTTTCTTT. This codes for CASSQGQGPNTEAFF.

The chain is built from TRBV30 and TRBJ1-1; 7 nucleotides agree with TRBD1. Germline V gene data show CDR1 as GTSNPN and CDR2 as SVGIG (reference sequence). This CDR3 comprises 14 residues. V was clipped by 0 bases and J by 5 bases; unmatched bases: 6. CDR3 DNA: TGTGCCTGGAGTGTACGCAGGGGGGGGACTGAAGCTTTCTTT. It yields the protein CAWSVRRGGTEAFF. The full variable domain, in which reference TRBV30 and TRBJ1-1 provide the parts outside the CDR3, is SQTIHQWPATLVQPVGSPLSLECTVEGTSNPNLYWYRQAAGRGLQLLFYSVGIGQISSEVPQNLSASRPQDRQFILSSKKLLLSDSGFYLCAWSVRRGGTEAFFGQGTRLTVV.

The chain combines TRBV7-2 with TRBJ2-4; 12 positions match TRBD2. Germline V gene sequence: CDR1 SGHTA, CDR2 FQGNSA. The CDR3 consists of 16 residues. V shed 3 bases, J shed 3 bases, and the junction held 3 bases outside the gene matches. The CDR3 spells CASSFASGGDKNIQYF. The DNA for the CDR3 is TGTGCCAGCAGCTTTGCTAGCGGGGGGGACAAAAACATTCAGTACTTC.

This chain connects TRBV4-3 to TRBJ2-7; D perhaps matches TRBD2 (6 bases). The germline V gene has CDR1 LGHNA and CDR2 YSLEER. CDR3 length: 15 amino acids. Trimming took off 0 bases at V and 3 bases at J, with 12 bases between the two ends. Written as DNA, the CDR3 is TGCGCCAGCAGCCAAGATAAGGAGGGCCGCTACGAGCAGTACTTC. Amino acid sequence: CASSQDKEGRYEQYF.

The rearrangement links TRBV10-3 to TRBJ2-1; D may be TRBD2 (5 bases). Germline values: CDR1 ENHRY, CDR2 SYGVKD. Trimming stripped 10 bases from V and 0 bases from J, with 13 bases between. The CDR3 runs 14 residues. The CDR3 coding sequence is TGTGCCACCCAGAAGCGGAACTCCTACAATGAGCAGTTCTTC. Translating gives CATQKRNSYNEQFF.